Listed below are T cell receptor beta chains from one sample, sequenced in a study of metastatic and nonmetastatic thyroid tumors. TCRdb re-clonotyped the PCR reads via MiXCR. The table has tens of thousands of clones, 26% seen once. The sequencing sample was made of blood. The receptor source for this set is a female donor with papillary thyroid cancer or a benign thyroid nodule (not recorded which). Some clones in this sample may be carry-over from other donors' samples. CDR3s include the opening cysteine and the closing phenylalanine or tryptophan. Fields, in order: CDR3 protein, CDR3 DNA, V gene, J gene, clone size, D gene, CDR3 length. D genes are given only for firm matches. Size is omitted from some rows. Given values are once, few, many or a class for expanded clones.

CASSEGQGYGYTF	TGTGCCAGCAGTGAGGGACAGGGCTATGGCTACACCTTC	TRBV2	TRBJ1-2	medium-sized	TRBD1	13
CASMTGSSPLHF	TGTGCCAGCATGACAGGGAGCTCACCCCTCCACTTT	TRBV28	TRBJ1-6	few	TRBD1	12
CASSDPNTEAFF	TGTGCCAGCTCAGACCCGAACACTGAAGCTTTCTTT	TRBV18	TRBJ1-1	many	NA	12
CASSLSLVGGANVLTF	TGTGCCAGCAGCTTATCGTTGGTCGGTGGGGCCAACGTCCTGACTTTC	TRBV7-2	TRBJ2-6	NA	NA	16
CASSVRGELNQPQHF	TGTGCCAGCAGTGTACGCGGGGAGTTGAATCAGCCCCAGCATTTT	TRBV6-1	TRBJ1-5	medium-sized	NA	15
CAWSVDRYQGNIQYF	TGTGCCTGGAGTGTGGACAGGTATCAGGGAAACATTCAGTACTTC	TRBV30	TRBJ2-4	NA	TRBD1	15
CASSQVLGLAGGPNTGELFF	TGTGCCAGCAGCCAGGTGCTGGGACTAGCGGGAGGGCCCAACACCGGGGAGCTGTTTTTT	TRBV3-1	TRBJ2-2	many	TRBD2	20
CAITLELTGGSEQFF	TGTGCCATCACCTTGGAGTTGACAGGGGGGAGTGAGCAGTTCTTC	TRBV5-5	TRBJ2-1	NA	TRBD1	15
CASSPFSGPLSSGNTIYF	TGTGCCAGCAGCCCCTTCTCGGGACCTTTGAGCTCTGGAAACACCATATATTTT	TRBV3-1	TRBJ1-3	many	NA	18
CASSLDGQLYTF	TGCGCCAGCAGCTTGGACGGTCAGCTCTACACCTTC	TRBV5-1	TRBJ1-2	many	NA	12
CASRPAGGGRYGYTF	TGTGCCAGCAGACCGGCAGGAGGGGGCCGGTATGGCTACACCTTC	TRBV6-4	TRBJ1-2	NA	TRBD1	15
CASSVSGTNSGANVLTF	TGTGCCAGCAGCGTATCAGGAACCAACTCTGGGGCCAACGTCCTGACTTTC	TRBV9	TRBJ2-6	many	NA	17